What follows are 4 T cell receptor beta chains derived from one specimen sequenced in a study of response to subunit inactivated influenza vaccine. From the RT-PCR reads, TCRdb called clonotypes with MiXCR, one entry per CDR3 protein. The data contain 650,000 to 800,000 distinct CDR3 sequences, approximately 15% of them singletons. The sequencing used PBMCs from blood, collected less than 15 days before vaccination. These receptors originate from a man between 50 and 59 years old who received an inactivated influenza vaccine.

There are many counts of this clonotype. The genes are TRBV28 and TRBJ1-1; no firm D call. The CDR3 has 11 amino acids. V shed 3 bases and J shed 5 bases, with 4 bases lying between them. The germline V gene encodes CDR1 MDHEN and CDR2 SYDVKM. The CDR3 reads CASSFRTEAFF. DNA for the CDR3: TGTGCCAGCAGTTTTCGGACTGAAGCTTTCTTT.

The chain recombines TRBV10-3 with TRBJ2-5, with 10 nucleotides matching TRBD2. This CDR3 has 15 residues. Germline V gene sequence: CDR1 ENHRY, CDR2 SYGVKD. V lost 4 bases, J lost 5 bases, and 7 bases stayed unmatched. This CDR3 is CAISARVAGGETQYF. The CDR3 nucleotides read TGTGCCATCAGTGCCAGGGTAGCGGGGGGCGAGACCCAGTACTTC.

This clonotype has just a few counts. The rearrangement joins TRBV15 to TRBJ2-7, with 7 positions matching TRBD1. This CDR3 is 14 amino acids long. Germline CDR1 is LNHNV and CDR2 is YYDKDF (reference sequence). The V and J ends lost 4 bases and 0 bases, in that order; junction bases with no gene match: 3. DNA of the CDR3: TGTGCCACCAGCACCCGGACAGGCTCCTACGAGCAGTACTTC. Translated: CATSTRTGSYEQYF.

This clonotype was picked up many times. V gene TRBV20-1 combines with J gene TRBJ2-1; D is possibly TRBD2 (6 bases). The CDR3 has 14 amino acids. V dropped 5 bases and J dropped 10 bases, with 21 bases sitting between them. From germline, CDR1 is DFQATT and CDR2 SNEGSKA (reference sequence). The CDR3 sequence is CSAPGSRNLMEQFF. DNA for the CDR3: TGCAGTGCTCCCGGGAGTCGAAATTTAATGGAGCAGTTCTTC.